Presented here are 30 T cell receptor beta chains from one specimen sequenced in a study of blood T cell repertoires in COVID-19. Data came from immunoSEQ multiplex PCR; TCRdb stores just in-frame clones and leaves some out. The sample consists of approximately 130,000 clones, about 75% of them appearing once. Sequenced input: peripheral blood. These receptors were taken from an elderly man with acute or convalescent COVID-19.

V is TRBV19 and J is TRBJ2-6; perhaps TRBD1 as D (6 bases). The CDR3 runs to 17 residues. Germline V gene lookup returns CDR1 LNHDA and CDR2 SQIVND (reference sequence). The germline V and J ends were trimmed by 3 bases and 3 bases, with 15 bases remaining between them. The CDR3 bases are TGTGCCAGTAGTATTCTGGGGGCAGGGTTTGGGGCCAACGTCCTGACTTTC. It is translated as CASSILGAGFGANVLTF.

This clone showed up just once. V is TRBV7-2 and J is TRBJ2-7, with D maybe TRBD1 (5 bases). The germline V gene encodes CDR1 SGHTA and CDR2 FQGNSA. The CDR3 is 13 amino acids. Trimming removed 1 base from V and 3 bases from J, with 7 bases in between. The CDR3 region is CASSLGQNYEQYF. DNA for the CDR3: TGTGCCAGCAGCTTAGGACAGAACTACGAGCAGTACTTC. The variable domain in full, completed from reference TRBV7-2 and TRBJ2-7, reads GAGVSQSPSNKVTEKGKDVELRCDPISGHTALYWYRQSLGQGLEFLIYFQGNSAPDKSGLPSDRFSAERTGGSVSTLTIQRTQQEDSAVYLCASSLGQNYEQYFGPGTRLTVT.

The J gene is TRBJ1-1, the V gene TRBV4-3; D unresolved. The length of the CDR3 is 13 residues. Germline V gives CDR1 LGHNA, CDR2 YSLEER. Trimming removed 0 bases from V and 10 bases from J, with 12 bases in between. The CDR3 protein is CASSQDRSTRAFF. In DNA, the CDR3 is TGCGCCAGCAGCCAAGATCGGAGCACCCGAGCTTTCTTT.

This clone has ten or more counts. The CDR3 loop is CASSVARDSNTEAFF. The CDR3, as DNA: TGTGCCAGCAGCGTAGCACGGGACAGCAACACTGAAGCTTTCTTT. The rearrangement joins TRBV9 to TRBJ1-1, with 7 bases aligning to TRBD1. Per the germline V gene, CDR1 is SGDLS and CDR2 is YYNGEE. There are 15 residues in the CDR3. J lost 2 bases, V lost 0 bases, and 4 bases had no gene match.

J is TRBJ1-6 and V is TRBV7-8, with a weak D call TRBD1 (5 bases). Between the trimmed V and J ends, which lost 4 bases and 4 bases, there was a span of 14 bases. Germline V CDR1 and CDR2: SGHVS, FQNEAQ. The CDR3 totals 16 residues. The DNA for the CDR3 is TGTGCCAGCAGCTCACCAGACAGAATATATAATTCACCCCTCCACTTT. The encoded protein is CASSSPDRIYNSPLHF.

This chain's CDR3 is CASSQDPGGGVEQYF. CDR3 nucleotide sequence: TGCGCCAGCAGCCAAGATCCCGGAGGTGGGGTCGAGCAGTACTTC. This chain uses TRBV4-3 with TRBJ2-7; tentatively, D is TRBD2 (5 bases). Germline CDR1 and CDR2: LGHNA and YSLEER. The CDR3 sequence is 15 residues long. V lost 0 bases, J lost 6 bases, and 15 bases lay in between.

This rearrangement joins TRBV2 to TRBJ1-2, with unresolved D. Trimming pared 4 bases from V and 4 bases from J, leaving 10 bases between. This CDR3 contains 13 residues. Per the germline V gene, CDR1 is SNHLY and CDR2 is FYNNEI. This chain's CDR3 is CASSAYGFYGYTF. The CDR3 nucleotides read TGTGCCAGCAGTGCGTACGGGTTCTATGGCTACACCTTC.

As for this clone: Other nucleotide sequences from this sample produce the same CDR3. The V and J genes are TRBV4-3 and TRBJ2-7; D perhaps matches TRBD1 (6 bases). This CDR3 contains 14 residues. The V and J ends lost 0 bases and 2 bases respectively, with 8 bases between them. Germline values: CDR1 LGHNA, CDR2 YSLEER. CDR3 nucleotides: TGCGCCAGCAGCCAAGATCGACAGGCCTACGAGCAGTACTTC. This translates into CASSQDRQAYEQYF.

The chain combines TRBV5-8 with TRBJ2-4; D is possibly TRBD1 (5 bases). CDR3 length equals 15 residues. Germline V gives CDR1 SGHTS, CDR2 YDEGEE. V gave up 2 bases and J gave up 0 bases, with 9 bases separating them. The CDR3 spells CASSFRGIAKNIQYF. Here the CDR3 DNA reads TGTGCCAGCAGCTTTAGGGGCATAGCCAAAAACATTCAGTACTTC.

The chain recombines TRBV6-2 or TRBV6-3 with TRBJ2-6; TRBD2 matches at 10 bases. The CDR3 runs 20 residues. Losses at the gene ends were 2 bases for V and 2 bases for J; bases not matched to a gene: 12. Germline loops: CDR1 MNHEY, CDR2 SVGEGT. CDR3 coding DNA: TGTGCCAGCAGTTACCTTCCTAGCGGGGGCGTGGAGGCTGGGGCCAACGTCCTGACTTTC. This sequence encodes CASSYLPSGGVEAGANVLTF.

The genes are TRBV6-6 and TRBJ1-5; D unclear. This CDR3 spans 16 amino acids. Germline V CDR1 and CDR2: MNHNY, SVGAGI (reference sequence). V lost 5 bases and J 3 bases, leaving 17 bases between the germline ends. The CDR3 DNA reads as TGTGCCAGCAGTCCGGCAGGCGAAACGAACAATCAGCCCCAGCATTTT. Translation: CASSPAGETNNQPQHF.

Here the CDR3 reads CASSQGARGNQPQHF. For the CDR3, the DNA is TGCGCCAGCAGCCAAGGGGCGAGGGGCAATCAGCCCCAGCATTTT. The chain combines TRBV4-3 with TRBJ1-5; D call uncertain. Trimming pared 1 base from V and 2 bases from J, leaving 9 bases between. The CDR3 is made up of 15 amino acids. Germline CDR1 LGHNA, CDR2 YSLEER.

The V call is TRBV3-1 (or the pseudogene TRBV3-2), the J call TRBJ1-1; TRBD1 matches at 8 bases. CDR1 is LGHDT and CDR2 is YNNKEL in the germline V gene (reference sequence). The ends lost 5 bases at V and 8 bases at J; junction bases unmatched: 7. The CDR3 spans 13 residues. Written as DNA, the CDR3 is TGTGCCAGCAGCTCGGACAGGGCCGCGGAAGCTTTCTTT. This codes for CASSSDRAAEAFF.

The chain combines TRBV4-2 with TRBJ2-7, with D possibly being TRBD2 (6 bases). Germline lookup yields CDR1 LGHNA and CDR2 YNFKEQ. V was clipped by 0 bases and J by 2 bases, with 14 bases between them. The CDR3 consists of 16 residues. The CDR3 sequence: CASSQDDAGRTYEQYF. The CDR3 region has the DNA TGTGCCAGCAGCCAAGATGATGCGGGGAGAACCTACGAGCAGTACTTC.

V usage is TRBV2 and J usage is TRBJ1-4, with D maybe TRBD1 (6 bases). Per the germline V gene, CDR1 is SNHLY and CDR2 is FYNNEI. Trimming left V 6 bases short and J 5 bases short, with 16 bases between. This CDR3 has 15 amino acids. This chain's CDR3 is CASSPGQKRNEKLFF. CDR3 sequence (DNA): TGTGCCAGCAGCCCTGGACAGAAGAGGAATGAAAAACTGTTTTTT.

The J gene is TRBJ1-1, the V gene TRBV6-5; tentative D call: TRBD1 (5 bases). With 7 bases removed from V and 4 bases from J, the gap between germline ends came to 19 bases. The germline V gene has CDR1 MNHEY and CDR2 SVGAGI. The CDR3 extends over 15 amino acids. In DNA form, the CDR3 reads TGTGCCAGCAAACCGGAGGGCAGGGAAGGCACTGAAGCTTTCTTT. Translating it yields CASKPEGREGTEAFF.

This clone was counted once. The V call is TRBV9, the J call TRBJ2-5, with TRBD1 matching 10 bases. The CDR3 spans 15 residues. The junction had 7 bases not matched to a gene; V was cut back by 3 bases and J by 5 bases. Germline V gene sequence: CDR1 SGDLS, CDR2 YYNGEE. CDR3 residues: CASSAGQGDGETQYF. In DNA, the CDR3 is TGTGCCAGCAGCGCCGGACAGGGGGACGGGGAGACCCAGTACTTC.

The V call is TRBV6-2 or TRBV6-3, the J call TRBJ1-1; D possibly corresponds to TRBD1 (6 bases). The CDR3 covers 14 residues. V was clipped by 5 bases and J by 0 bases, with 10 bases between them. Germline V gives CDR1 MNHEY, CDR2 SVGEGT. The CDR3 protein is CASSHDRLNTEAFF. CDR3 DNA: TGTGCCAGCAGTCATGACAGGCTGAACACTGAAGCTTTCTTT.

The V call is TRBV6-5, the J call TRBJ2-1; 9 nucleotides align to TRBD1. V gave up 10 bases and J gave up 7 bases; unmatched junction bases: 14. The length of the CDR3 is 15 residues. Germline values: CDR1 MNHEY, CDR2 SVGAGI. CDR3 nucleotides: TGTGCCACCTGCCTTACCGGGACAGGGAAGAATGAGCAGTTCTTC. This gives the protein CATCLTGTGKNEQFF.

The CDR3, as DNA: TGTGCCAGTAGTGGCAACAGAGATGGCTACACCTTC. This sequence encodes CASSGNRDGYTF. V and J are TRBV19 and TRBJ1-2; unclear D gene. V lost 5 bases to trimming and J lost 6 bases, with 10 bases between them. The germline V gene has CDR1 LNHDA and CDR2 SQIVND (reference sequence). The CDR3 consists of 12 residues.

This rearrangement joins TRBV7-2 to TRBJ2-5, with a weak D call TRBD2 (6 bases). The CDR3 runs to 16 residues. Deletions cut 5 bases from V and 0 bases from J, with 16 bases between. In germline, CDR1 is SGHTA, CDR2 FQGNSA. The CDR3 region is CASSHRDWSHQETQYF. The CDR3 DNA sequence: TGTGCCAGCAGCCACCGGGACTGGTCCCACCAAGAGACCCAGTACTTC.

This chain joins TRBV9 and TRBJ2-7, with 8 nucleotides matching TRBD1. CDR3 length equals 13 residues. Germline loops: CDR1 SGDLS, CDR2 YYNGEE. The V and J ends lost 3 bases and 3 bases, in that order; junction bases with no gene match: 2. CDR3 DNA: TGTGCCAGCAGCGAGGACAGGGACTACGAGCAGTACTTC. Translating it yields CASSEDRDYEQYF.

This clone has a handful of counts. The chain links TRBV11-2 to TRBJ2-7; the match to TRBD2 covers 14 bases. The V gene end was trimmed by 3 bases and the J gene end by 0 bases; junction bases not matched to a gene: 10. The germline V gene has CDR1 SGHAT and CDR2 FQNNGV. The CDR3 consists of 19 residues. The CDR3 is CASSLTSGGAPHTSYEQYF. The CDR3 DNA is TGTGCCAGCAGCTTGACTAGCGGGGGGGCACCGCATACCTCCTACGAGCAGTACTTC.

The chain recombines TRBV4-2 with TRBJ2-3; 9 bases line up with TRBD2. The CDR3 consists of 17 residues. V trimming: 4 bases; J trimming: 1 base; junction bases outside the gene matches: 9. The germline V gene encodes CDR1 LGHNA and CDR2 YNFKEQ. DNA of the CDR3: TGTGCCAGCAGCCTCGGGCTATTAGCGGGGGGCACAGATACGCAGTATTTT. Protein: CASSLGLLAGGTDTQYF.

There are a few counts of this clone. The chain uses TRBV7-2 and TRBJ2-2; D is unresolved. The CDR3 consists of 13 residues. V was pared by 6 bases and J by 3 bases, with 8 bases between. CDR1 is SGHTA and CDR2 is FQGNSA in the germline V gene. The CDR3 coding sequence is TGTGCCAGCAGGAAAGACTACACCGGGGAGCTGTTTTTT. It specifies CASRKDYTGELFF.

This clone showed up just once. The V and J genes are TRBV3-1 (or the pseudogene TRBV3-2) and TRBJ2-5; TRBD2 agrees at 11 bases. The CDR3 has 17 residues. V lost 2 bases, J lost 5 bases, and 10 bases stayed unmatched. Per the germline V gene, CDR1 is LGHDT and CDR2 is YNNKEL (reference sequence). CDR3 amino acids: CASSQIAGGSLRETQYF. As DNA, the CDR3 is TGTGCCAGCAGCCAAATAGCGGGGGGGTCCCTGAGGGAGACCCAGTACTTC.

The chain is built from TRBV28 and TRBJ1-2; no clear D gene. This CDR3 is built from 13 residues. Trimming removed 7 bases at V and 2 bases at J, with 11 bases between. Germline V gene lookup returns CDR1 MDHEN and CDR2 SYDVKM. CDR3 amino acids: CASKEGPNYGYTF. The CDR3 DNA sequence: TGTGCCAGCAAGGAGGGTCCAAACTATGGCTACACCTTC.

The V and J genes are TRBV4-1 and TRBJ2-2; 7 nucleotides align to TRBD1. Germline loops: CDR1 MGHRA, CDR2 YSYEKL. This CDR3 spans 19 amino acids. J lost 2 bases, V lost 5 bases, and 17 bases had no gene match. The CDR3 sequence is CASSSSRTGLRTNTGELFF. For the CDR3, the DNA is TGCGCCAGCAGCTCTTCAAGGACAGGTTTAAGGACTAACACCGGGGAGCTGTTTTTT.

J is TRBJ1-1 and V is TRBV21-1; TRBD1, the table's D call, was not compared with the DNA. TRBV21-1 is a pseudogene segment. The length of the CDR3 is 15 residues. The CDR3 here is CASSSPTYRSTEAFF. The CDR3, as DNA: TGTGCCAGCAGCTCTCCAACATACAGAAGCACTGAAGCTTTCTTT.

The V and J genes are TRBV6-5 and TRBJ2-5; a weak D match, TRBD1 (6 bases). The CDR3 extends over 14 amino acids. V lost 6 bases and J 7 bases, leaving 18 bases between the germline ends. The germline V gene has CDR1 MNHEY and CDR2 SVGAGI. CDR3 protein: CASSVGQPWGTQYF. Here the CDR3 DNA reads TGTGCCAGCAGCGTTGGACAGCCTTGGGGGACCCAGTACTTC.